The clone carrying this T cell receptor beta chain was seen only a few times. The CDR3 sequence is 13 residues long. Germline V lookup: CDR1 SGHNT, CDR2 YYREEE (reference sequence). The ends lost 4 bases at V and 3 bases at J; junction bases unmatched: 2. The PCR contained 60 Vbeta and 13 Jbeta primers. Some clones are missing from TCRdb's copy, which holds only in-frame ones; the method was immunoSEQ multiplex PCR. The sample has 100,000 or so clones; about 13% are singletons. This entry comes from a study of cytomegalovirus exposure and HLA in healthy donors. The gene calls are TRBV5-4 and TRBJ1-2; 8 bases line up with TRBD1. The receptor was derived from a man aged 35 to 55 in good health and CMV-seropositive. Material for sequencing was PBMCs. The CDR3 sequence is CASSPDRDYGYTF. DNA of the CDR3: TGTGCCAGCAGCCCGGACAGGGACTATGGCTACACCTTC.